These 14 T cell receptor beta chains originate from one sample sequenced in a study of T cell repertoires in cytomegalovirus infection. One entry per CDR3 protein, called by TCRdb with MiXCR from the reads. The data show 180,000 or so distinct CDR3 sequences, about a sixth seen once. Source material: CD8+ T cells from PBMCs. The receptors originated from a human donor in good health (CMV status not recorded). Some clones in this sample may be carry-over from other donors' samples.

The chain carries TRBV7-6 and TRBJ1-5; D gene ambiguous. Trimming pared 5 bases from V and 5 bases from J, leaving 10 bases between. Germline V gene sequence: CDR1 SGHVS, CDR2 FNYEAQ. The CDR3 contains 13 residues. For the CDR3, the DNA is TGTGCCAGCAGCAACGGTGGCTATCAGCCCCAGCATTTT. Translated, it gives CASSNGGYQPQHF. Combining the CDR3 with reference TRBV7-6 and TRBJ1-5 gives the whole variable domain GAGVSQSPRYKVTKRGQDVALRCDPISGHVSLYWYRQALGQGPEFLTYFNYEAQQDKSGLPNDRFSAERPEGSISTLTIQRTEQRDSAMYRCASSNGGYQPQHFGDGTRLSIL.

The gene calls are TRBV2 and TRBJ2-3; the D is unclear. From germline, CDR1 is SNHLY and CDR2 FYNNEI. This CDR3 has 9 residues. Trimming stripped 7 bases from V and 8 bases from J, with 4 bases between. The CDR3 region has the DNA TGTGCCAGCAAGGCTACGCAGTATTTT. Amino acids: CASKATQYF.

This clonotype turned up a few times. The rearrangement joins TRBV7-9 to TRBJ2-3; D not resolved. The V end lost 4 bases, the J end lost 0 bases, and 14 bases lay between the germline ends. This CDR3 comprises 16 residues. The germline gives CDR1 SEHNR, CDR2 FQNEAQ (reference sequence). The CDR3: CASSSNSRASTDTQYF. Here the CDR3 DNA reads TGTGCCAGCAGCTCTAATTCAAGGGCCAGCACAGATACGCAGTATTTT.

This rearrangement joins TRBV30 to TRBJ2-3; D remains unclear. Germline loops: CDR1 GTSNPN, CDR2 SVGIG (reference sequence). This CDR3 comprises 14 residues. The ends were cut back, 6 bases at V and 3 bases at J, with 16 bases in the middle. The CDR3 protein is CACQPPVQTDTQYF. The CDR3 DNA reads as TGTGCCTGCCAACCTCCCGTCCAGACAGATACGCAGTATTTT.

This clonotype is a singleton in its sample. The chain combines TRBV20-1 with TRBJ2-7, with 9 bases fitting TRBD2. The CDR3 runs 16 residues. Germline-derived CDR1 and CDR2 are DFQATT and SNEGSKA (reference sequence). Germline trimming cut 5 bases from V and 1 base from J; bases unmatched to any gene: 12. The CDR3 coding sequence is TGCAGTGCTTTCAGCCCCGATCTAGCGGGGTCCTACGAGCAGTACTTC. It encodes CSAFSPDLAGSYEQYF.

The sample holds a few counts of this clonotype. The genes are TRBV27 and TRBJ2-2, with 11 bases that match TRBD2. The CDR3 spans 16 residues. V trimming: 5 bases; J trimming: 2 bases; junction bases outside the gene matches: 4. Germline CDR1 MNHEY, CDR2 SMNVEV (reference sequence). The DNA of the CDR3 is TGTGCCAGCAGTCCTGGACTAGCGGGTAACACCGGGGAGCTGTTTTTT. It codes for CASSPGLAGNTGELFF.

This clonotype has only one observation. V gene TRBV12-3 or TRBV12-4 combines with J gene TRBJ2-3, with D hard to call. The CDR3 is 15 residues long. V dropped 3 bases and J dropped 6 bases, with 16 bases sitting between them. In nucleotides, the CDR3 is TGTGCCAGCAGTTTTGGCCGGGCCCGCAGCGATACGCAGTATTTT. Protein product: CASSFGRARSDTQYF.

This clonotype occurred a few times. The chain employs TRBV7-9 and TRBJ2-5; 9 bases match TRBD1. The CDR3 spans 16 residues. With V trimmed by 5 bases and J by 2 bases, 9 bases remained unmatched. In germline, CDR1 is SEHNR, CDR2 FQNEAQ (reference sequence). The CDR3 DNA is TGTGCCAGCAGCGCCCTACAGGGGGCGCGACAAGAGACCCAGTACTTC. The encoded protein is CASSALQGARQETQYF.

This clonotype was observed a few times. V is TRBV6-5 and J is TRBJ2-3; D might be TRBD1 or TRBD2, each matching 6 bases. The CDR3 extends over 16 amino acids. The V and J ends lost 6 bases and 3 bases respectively, with 19 bases between them. CDR1 and CDR2 (germline): MNHEY, SVGAGI. The CDR3 DNA reads TGTGCCAGCAGCACCTCCAGGGGCGGGGAGACAGATACGCAGTATTTT. Protein product: CASSTSRGGETDTQYF.

The table lists this clonotype with a few counts. The chain joins TRBV7-2 to TRBJ1-1; 7 bases align to TRBD1. V shed 5 bases and J 1 base; nucleotides not matched to a gene: 4. The CDR3 is 14 residues long. CDR1 and CDR2 from the germline V gene are SGHTA and FQGNSA. CDR3 protein: CASSQGVPNTEAFF. DNA of the CDR3: TGTGCCAGCAGCCAGGGGGTACCGAACACTGAAGCTTTCTTT. The full variable domain, completed using reference TRBV7-2 and TRBJ1-1, is GAGVSQSPSNKVTEKGKDVELRCDPISGHTALYWYRQSLGQGLEFLIYFQGNSAPDKSGLPSDRFSAERTGGSVSTLTIQRTQQEDSAVYLCASSQGVPNTEAFFGQGTRLTVV.

V is TRBV7-8 and J is TRBJ2-2; 11 positions agree with TRBD2. V was pared by 0 bases and J by 4 bases, with 4 bases of the junction left unmatched. The CDR3 is 17 residues long. Germline V lookup: CDR1 SGHVS, CDR2 FQNEAQ. CDR3 DNA: TGTGCCAGCAGCTTAGCGCTAGCGGGGGGCGGCACCGGGGAGCTGTTTTTT. Protein: CASSLALAGGGTGELFF.

The genes are TRBV7-2 and TRBJ1-5; a possible D gene is TRBD1 (5 bases). The germline V gene has CDR1 SGHTA and CDR2 FQGNSA. The CDR3 totals 15 residues. V lost 4 bases, J lost 7 bases, and 17 bases lay in between. CDR3 nucleotide sequence: TGTGCCAGCAGCTCTAGCGGGGTTAGGACACAGCCCCAGCATTTT. Amino acids: CASSSSGVRTQPQHF.

A few counts support this clonotype. J is TRBJ1-1 and V is TRBV7-6, with D maybe TRBD1 (5 bases). Germline lookup yields CDR1 SGHVS and CDR2 FNYEAQ. Trimming cost V 5 bases and J 7 bases, with 14 bases left between them. The CDR3 sequence is 13 residues long. In DNA form, the CDR3 reads TGTGCCAGCAGCCGGGCGGGGGGAAATGAAGCTTTCTTT. Translation: CASSRAGGNEAFF.

This clonotype occurred a few times. The V and J genes are TRBV14 and TRBJ2-7; possibly TRBD1 for D (5 bases). Germline V gene sequence: CDR1 SGHDN, CDR2 FVKESK. This CDR3 spans 15 amino acids. Trimming took off 0 bases at V and 2 bases at J, with 11 bases between the two ends. CDR3 bases: TGTGCCAGCAGCCAAGATGACACAGGCACCTACGAGCAGTACTTC. Encoded protein: CASSQDDTGTYEQYF.